Listed below are T cell receptor beta chains from one sample, sequenced in a study of early T cells in non-severe SARS-CoV-2 infection. TCRdb re-derived calls from the 5' RACE reads in MiXCR, one entry per CDR3 protein. The sample shows tens of thousands of distinct CDR3 sequences, approximately 5.5% of them seen only once. The material sequenced was whole blood. All receptors come from an adult who was a healthcare worker with PCR-confirmed SARS-CoV-2 infection or an uninfected control (not recorded which). Each CDR3 is given with its conserved first and last residue. Fields, in order: CDR3 protein, CDR3 length, V gene.

CASSVGETGTDGELFF	16	TRBV9
CSVGDGSGTEAFF	13	TRBV29-1
CASSLAGTGADQPQHF	16	TRBV5-6
CSARDPGRGWEETQYF	16	TRBV20-1
CASSYTGLNEQFF	13	TRBV7-2
CASRTQVTTEAFF	13	TRBV28
CASQTQSGSGGTGELFF	17	TRBV3-1
CASSSLLEIATDTQYF	16	TRBV28
CASSRQSDQPQHF	13	TRBV7-9
CASTPGGGRAPDTQYF	16	TRBV11-3
CSARGERDSNEQYF	14	TRBV20-1
CASTGQANTEAFF	13	TRBV7-9
CASSETVPNTEAFF	14	TRBV7-2
CASSQDRPTSGRAYEQYF	18	TRBV4-3
CSAPSPWGMNTEAFF	15	TRBV20-1
CASSTSGAGMVETQYF	16	TRBV27
CASSDRGQSNQPQHF	15	TRBV6-1
CASSARDSGNTIYF	14	TRBV7-6
CASSLGDRVRAGELFF	16	TRBV28
CASSQIQGAFGNQPQHF	17	TRBV4-1
CASSLDRVKARLTQYF	16	TRBV7-8
CASSDWRDTEAFF	13	TRBV10-1
CASSQDSAGSYEQYF	15	TRBV4-3
CASSLTMEQYF	11	TRBV11-2
CASTLGRSGNEQFF	14	TRBV19
CASSPAAGRSNEQFF	15	TRBV4-2
CASSIDRGQYNEQFF	15	TRBV19
CASSLDQGGTEAFF	14	TRBV5-1
CASSHSIQGATEAFF	15	TRBV12-3/TRBV12-4
CVTSDFYYGYTF	12	TRBV24-1